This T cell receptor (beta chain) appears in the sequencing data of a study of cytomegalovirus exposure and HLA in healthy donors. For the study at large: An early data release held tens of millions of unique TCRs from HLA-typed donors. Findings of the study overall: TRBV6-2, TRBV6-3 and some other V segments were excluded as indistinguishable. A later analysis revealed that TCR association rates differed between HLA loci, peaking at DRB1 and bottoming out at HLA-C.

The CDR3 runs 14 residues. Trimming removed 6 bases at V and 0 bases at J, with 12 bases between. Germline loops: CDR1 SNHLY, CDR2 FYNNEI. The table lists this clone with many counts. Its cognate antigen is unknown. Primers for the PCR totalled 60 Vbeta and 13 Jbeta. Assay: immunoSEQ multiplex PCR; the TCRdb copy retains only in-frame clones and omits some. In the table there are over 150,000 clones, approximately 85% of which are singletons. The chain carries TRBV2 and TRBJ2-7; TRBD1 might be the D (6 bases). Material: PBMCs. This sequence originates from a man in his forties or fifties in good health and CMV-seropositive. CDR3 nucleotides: TGTGCCAGCAGATTAACAGGGAGCTCCTACGAGCAGTACTTC. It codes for CASRLTGSSYEQYF. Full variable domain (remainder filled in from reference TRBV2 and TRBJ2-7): EPEVTQTPSHQVTQMGQEVILRCVPISNHLYFYWYRQILGQKVEFLVSFYNNEISEKSEIFDDQFSVERPDGSNFTLKIRSTKLEDSAMYFCASRLTGSSYEQYFGPGTRLTVT.